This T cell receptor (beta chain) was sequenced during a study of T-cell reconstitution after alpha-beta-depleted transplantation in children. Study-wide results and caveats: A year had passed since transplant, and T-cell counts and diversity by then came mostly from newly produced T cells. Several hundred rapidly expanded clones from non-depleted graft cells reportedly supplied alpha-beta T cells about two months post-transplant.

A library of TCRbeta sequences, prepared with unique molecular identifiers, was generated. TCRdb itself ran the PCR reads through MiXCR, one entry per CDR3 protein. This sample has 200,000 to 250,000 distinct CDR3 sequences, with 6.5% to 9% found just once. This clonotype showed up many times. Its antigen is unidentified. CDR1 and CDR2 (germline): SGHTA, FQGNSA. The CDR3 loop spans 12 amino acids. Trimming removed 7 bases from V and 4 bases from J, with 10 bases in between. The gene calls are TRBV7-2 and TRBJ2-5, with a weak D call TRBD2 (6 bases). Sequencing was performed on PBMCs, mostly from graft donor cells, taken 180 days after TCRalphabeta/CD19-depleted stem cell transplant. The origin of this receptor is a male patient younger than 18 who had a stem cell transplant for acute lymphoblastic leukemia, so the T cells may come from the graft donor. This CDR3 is CASTRRGETQYF. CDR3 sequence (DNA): TGTGCCAGCACCAGGAGGGGAGAGACCCAGTACTTC.